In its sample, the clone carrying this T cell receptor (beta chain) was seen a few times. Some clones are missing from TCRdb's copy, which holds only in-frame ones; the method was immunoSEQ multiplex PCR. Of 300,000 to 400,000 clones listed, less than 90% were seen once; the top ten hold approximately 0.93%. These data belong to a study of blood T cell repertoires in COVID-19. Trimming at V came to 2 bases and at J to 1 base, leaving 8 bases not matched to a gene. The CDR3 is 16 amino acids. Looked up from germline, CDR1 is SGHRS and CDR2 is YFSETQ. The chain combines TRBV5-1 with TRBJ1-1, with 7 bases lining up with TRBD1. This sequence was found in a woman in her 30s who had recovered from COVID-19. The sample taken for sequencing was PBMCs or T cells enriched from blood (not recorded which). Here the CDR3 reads CASSLFPGQKNTEAFF. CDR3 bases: TGCGCCAGCAGCTTATTTCCGGGACAGAAGAACACTGAAGCTTTCTTT.